This TCR beta chain comes out of a study of cytomegalovirus exposure and HLA in healthy donors. The primer mix had 60 Vbeta and 13 Jbeta primers. TCRdb's copy holds only in-frame clones and misses some; the assay was immunoSEQ multiplex PCR. The sample shows 130,000 or so clones, roughly three quarters of them seen only once. The CDR3 runs 12 residues. CDR1 is MDHEN and CDR2 is SYDVKM in the germline V gene. V was shortened by 7 bases and J by 6 bases, with 10 bases between the two germline ends. The chain carries TRBV28 and TRBJ1-5; D not resolved. The source is a woman aged 40 to 50 in good health and CMV-seronegative. Material: PBMCs. The CDR3, as DNA: TGTGCCAGCATGCGGTCAAGTCAGCCCCAGCATTTT. Translated, it gives CASMRSSQPQHF. The variable domain in full, completed from reference TRBV28 and TRBJ1-5, reads DVKVTQSSRYLVKRTGEKVFLECVQDMDHENMFWYRQDPGLGLRLIYFSYDVKMKEKGDIPEGYSVSREKKERFSLILESASTNQTSMYLCASMRSSQPQHFGDGTRLSIL.